This T cell receptor (beta chain) was recovered during a study of blood T cell repertoires in COVID-19. The CDR3 contains 15 residues. The trim removed 1 base at V and 1 base at J, leaving 4 bases unmatched. Per the germline V gene, CDR1 is SGHRS and CDR2 is YFSETQ. Profiling relied on immunoSEQ multiplex PCR, and the TCRdb table lists in-frame clones only, not all of them. There are around 83,000 clones in the sample; around 90% occur only once, and roughly 8% lies in the top ten. The chain combines TRBV5-1 with TRBJ2-5; 7 bases match TRBD2. This clonotype was sampled from an elderly man with active or convalescent COVID-19. Sequenced material: peripheral blood. In DNA form, the CDR3 reads TGCGCCAGCAGCTTGCTAGCGGATTCCCAAGAGACCCAGTACTTC. It codes for CASSLLADSQETQYF.